This T cell receptor beta chain appears in the sequencing data of a study of OX40 agonist ivuxolimab in advanced cancers. Study-level background: Patients were 82.7% male with ages roughly 20 to 85, mean around 58. Broader study findings: Expanded peripheral T cells had an undetermined antigen specificity.

Using immunoSEQ multiplex PCR, the repertoire was profiled, and TCRdb retains in-frame clones only, with some absent. Of about 60,000 clones listed, about nine tenths are singletons. Germline V gives CDR1 SGHVS, CDR2 FNYEAQ. J was trimmed by 6 bases and V by 3 bases; bases with no gene match: 13. This CDR3 has 17 amino acids. For this clone: As yet, its antigen is unknown.

The chain combines TRBV7-6 with TRBJ2-2; 7 bases line up with TRBD1. The sample consisted of CD4+ or CD8+ T cells sorted from blood, taken in a trial of the OX40 agonist ivuxolimab. This clonotype originated in an adult with an advanced solid tumor such as melanoma, head and neck, liver or kidney cancer. The CDR3 region is CASSFDRERGLSGELFF. The CDR3 coding sequence is TGTGCCAGCAGCTTCGATCGAGAAAGGGGGCTATCCGGGGAGCTGTTTTTT. Based on the CDR3 plus reference TRBV7-6 and TRBJ2-2, the full variable domain is GAGVSQSPRYKVTKRGQDVALRCDPISGHVSLYWYRQALGQGPEFLTYFNYEAQQDKSGLPNDRFSAERPEGSISTLTIQRTEQRDSAMYRCASSFDRERGLSGELFFGEGSRLTVL.